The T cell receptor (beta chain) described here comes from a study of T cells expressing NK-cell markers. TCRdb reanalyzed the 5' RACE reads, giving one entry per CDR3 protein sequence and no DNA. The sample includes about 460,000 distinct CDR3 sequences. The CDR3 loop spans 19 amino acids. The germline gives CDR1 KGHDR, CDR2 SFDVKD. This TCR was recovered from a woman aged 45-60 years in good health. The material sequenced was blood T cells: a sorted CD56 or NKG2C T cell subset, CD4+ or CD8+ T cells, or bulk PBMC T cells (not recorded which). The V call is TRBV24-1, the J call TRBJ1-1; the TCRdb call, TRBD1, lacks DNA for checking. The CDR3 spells CATSEEPTGVQIRRTEAFF.